These 4 T cell receptor beta chains were sequenced from one sample in a study of vaccination effects on CD4 cells after COVID-19. Cells that had been cultured for 10 days were the source of isolated CD4+ T cells. Vaccine administered to participants consisted of two doses of either BNT162b2 or mRNA-1273. The repertoire was sequenced with immunoSEQ multiplex PCR; TCRdb's copy has only in-frame clones and lacks some. The sample records under 55,000 clones, less than 85% being singletons. Their recognized antigens are unknown. Material: CD4+ T cells from PBMCs cultured without peptide, obtained after COVID-19 vaccination. The receptors come from a human donor who received a COVID-19 vaccine.

This rearrangement joins TRBV7-6 to TRBJ2-7, with TRBD2 identical over 11 bases. V shed 5 bases, J shed 6 bases, and the junction held 9 bases outside the gene matches. Per germline, CDR1 SGHVS and CDR2 FNYEAQ. CDR3 length: 15 residues. The CDR3 protein is CASSRYSGGGSEQYF. The CDR3 DNA reads as TGTGCCAGCAGCCGATATAGCGGGGGGGGCAGCGAGCAGTACTTC.

This chain connects TRBV5-8 to TRBJ2-7; possibly TRBD2 for D (6 bases). The CDR3 is made up of 14 amino acids. Trimming removed 0 bases at V and 0 bases at J, with 7 bases between. Germline V gene lookup returns CDR1 SGHTS and CDR2 YDEGEE. The CDR3 sequence is CASSLGDFSYEQYF. The CDR3 nucleotides read TGTGCCAGCAGCTTGGGGGACTTCTCCTACGAGCAGTACTTC. Based on the CDR3 plus reference TRBV5-8 and TRBJ2-7, the full variable domain is EAGVTQSPTHLIKTRGQQATLRCSPISGHTSVYWYQQALGLGLQFLLWYDEGEERNRGNFPPRFSGRQFPNYSSELNVNALELEDSALYLCASSLGDFSYEQYFGPGTRLTVT.

V and J are TRBV5-1 and TRBJ2-7; maybe TRBD1 (6 bases). The V gene lost 0 bases and the J gene lost 4 bases, with 11 bases spanning the gap. The CDR3 sequence is 14 residues long. Germline CDR1 is SGHRS and CDR2 is YFSETQ. CDR3 bases: TGCGCCAGCAGCTTGGCACAGGGTAGATACGAGCAGTACTTC. Encoded protein: CASSLAQGRYEQYF.

This chain links TRBV4-1 with TRBJ1-3; D is unclear. Trimming removed 0 bases at V and 0 bases at J, with 12 bases between. The germline V gene encodes CDR1 MGHRA and CDR2 YSYEKL. The CDR3 sequence is 17 residues long. The CDR3 protein is CASSQEAPKGSGNTIYF. CDR3 bases: TGCGCCAGCAGCCAAGAGGCCCCAAAGGGCTCTGGAAACACCATATATTTT.